The next 24 T cell receptor beta chains were all read from a single sample in a study of T cell responses to AZD1222 COVID-19 vaccine. TCRdb's table, derived via immunoSEQ multiplex PCR, lists solely in-frame clones and lacks some. This sample has 60,000 to 85,000 clones, with roughly 87% found just once. Sequenced material: peripheral blood, taken 28 days after the second AZD1222 dose. The receptors come from an adult who received the AZD1222 COVID-19 vaccine.

The chain joins TRBV24-1 to TRBJ2-2; TRBD2 agrees at 14 bases. The V gene's germline CDR1 is KGHDR and CDR2 SFDVKD. Losses at the gene ends were 0 bases for V and 2 bases for J; bases not matched to a gene: 7. The CDR3 contains 20 residues. The CDR3 coding sequence is TGTGCCACCAGTGATTTGGCGACTAGCGGGGGGGATAAAAACACCGGGGAGCTGTTTTTT. Translating gives CATSDLATSGGDKNTGELFF.

Points on this clone: Within the sample, other DNA sequences also encode this same CDR3. The chain employs TRBV11-1 and TRBJ2-3; TRBD2 agrees at 12 bases. CDR3 size: 16 residues. The junction had 4 bases not matched to a gene; V was cut back by 2 bases and J by 4 bases. From germline, CDR1 is SGHAT and CDR2 FQDESV (reference sequence). The CDR3 here is CASSLLTSGGADTQYF. The CDR3 DNA reads TGTGCCAGCAGCTTACTGACTAGCGGGGGTGCAGATACGCAGTATTTT. Full variable domain (rest looked up from reference TRBV11-1 and TRBJ2-3): EAEVAQSPRYKITEKSQAVAFWCDPISGHATLYWYRQILGQGPELLVQFQDESVVDDSQLPKDRFSAERLKGVDSTLKIQPAELGDSAMYLCASSLLTSGGADTQYFGPGTRLTVL.

The chain has TRBV11-2 and TRBJ1-1; no firm D call. V was shortened by 1 base and J by 7 bases, with 4 bases between the two germline ends. Germline loops: CDR1 SGHAT, CDR2 FQNNGV. The CDR3 consists of 11 residues. The CDR3 protein is CASSLVFEAFF. As DNA, the CDR3 is TGTGCCAGCAGCTTAGTTTTTGAAGCTTTCTTT.

The chain is built from TRBV6-5 and TRBJ2-1, with D unclear. Looked up from germline, CDR1 is MNHEY and CDR2 is SVGAGI. With 0 bases removed from V and 4 bases from J, the gap between germline ends came to 13 bases. The CDR3 spans 16 residues. The CDR3 protein is CASSYSGRSVYNEQFF. CDR3 nucleotides: TGTGCCAGCAGTTACTCGGGTCGGTCCGTATACAATGAGCAGTTCTTC.

The chain recombines TRBV30 with TRBJ1-2; D is unclear. There are 13 residues in the CDR3. Germline CDR1 reads GTSNPN; CDR2 reads SVGIG (reference sequence). V was trimmed by 4 bases and J by 10 bases, leaving 19 bases between them. As DNA, the CDR3 is TGTGCCTGGACCCCTTCGGGCTCTATGGCCTACACCTTC. Translating it yields CAWTPSGSMAYTF.

J is TRBJ1-4 and V is TRBV28; 8 bases agree with TRBD1. The CDR3 consists of 14 residues. Looked up from germline, CDR1 is MDHEN and CDR2 is SYDVKM. V shed 2 bases, J shed 8 bases, and the junction held 4 bases outside the gene matches. The chain's CDR3 is CASSLAGGWEKLFF. The DNA for the CDR3 is TGTGCCAGCAGTTTAGCAGGGGGCTGGGAAAAACTGTTTTTT.

The V and J genes are TRBV11-2 and TRBJ1-5; D is unresolved. The length of the CDR3 is 15 residues. Trimming shortened V by 0 bases and J by 1 base, and 7 bases separated the two germline ends. Germline lookup yields CDR1 SGHAT and CDR2 FQNNGV. The CDR3 spells CASSLDSRSNQPQHF. The CDR3 DNA follows: TGTGCCAGCAGCTTAGATTCGAGGAGCAATCAGCCCCAGCATTTT.

This chain uses TRBV12-3 or TRBV12-4 with TRBJ1-2, with D possibly being TRBD1 (6 bases). The CDR3 length is 12 residues. Trimming took 6 bases from V and 7 from J, leaving 12 bases between them. Written as DNA, the CDR3 is TGTGCCAGCAGCACAGGGTCGGGTGGCTACACCTTC. Its translation is CASSTGSGGYTF.

V gene TRBV5-8 combines with J gene TRBJ1-5, with D uncertain. From germline, CDR1 is SGHTS and CDR2 YDEGEE. The CDR3 is made up of 13 amino acids. Trimming took off 1 base at V and 5 bases at J, with 7 bases between the two ends. The CDR3 reads CASSLFYDQPQHF. The CDR3 DNA follows: TGTGCCAGCAGCTTGTTTTACGATCAGCCCCAGCATTTT.

This clone was seen at least ten times. The rearrangement uses TRBV27 and TRBJ1-1; D not certain. This CDR3 contains 13 residues. The V end lost 3 bases, the J end lost 5 bases, and 10 bases lay between the germline ends. The V gene's germline CDR1 is MNHEY and CDR2 SMNVEV (reference sequence). The CDR3 region has the DNA TGTGCCAGCAGTTTTTCTCTGGGTACTGAAGCTTTCTTT. The encoded protein is CASSFSLGTEAFF.

The rearrangement joins TRBV5-8 to TRBJ2-2, with D unresolved. The V gene lost 4 bases and the J gene lost 9 bases, with 7 bases spanning the gap. CDR3 length: 11 residues. CDR1 and CDR2 from the germline V gene are SGHTS and YDEGEE. The CDR3 sequence is CASSPYRELFF. In nucleotides, the CDR3 is TGTGCCAGCAGCCCCTACAGGGAGCTGTTTTTT.

The V call is TRBV13, the J call TRBJ2-3, with TRBD2 identical over 9 bases. CDR1 and CDR2 from the germline V gene are PRHDT and FYEKMQ (reference sequence). The CDR3 runs 17 residues. After removal of 7 bases from V and 7 bases from J, the junction contained 18 bases not matched to a gene. For the CDR3, the DNA is TGTGCCAGCAACACACCCTCGGTGGGCGGGGGGGCGAATACGCAGTATTTT. Its protein product is CASNTPSVGGGANTQYF.

The chain carries TRBV6-2 or TRBV6-3 and TRBJ2-5; 13 positions match TRBD2. Unmatched junction bases numbered 5, after V lost 6 bases and J lost 1 base. Per the germline V gene, CDR1 is MNHEY and CDR2 is SVGEGT. The CDR3 contains 16 residues. The CDR3 sequence: CASSRWTSGGQETQYF. CDR3 nucleotides: TGTGCCAGCAGCCGCTGGACTAGCGGGGGCCAAGAGACCCAGTACTTC.

The V and J genes are TRBV7-2 and TRBJ1-3; TRBD1 aligns across 8 bases. V lost 4 bases to trimming and J lost 0 bases; unmatched junction nucleotides: 2. The germline V gene has CDR1 SGHTA and CDR2 FQGNSA. The CDR3 extends over 15 amino acids. The CDR3 reads CASSWDRFSGNTIYF. The CDR3 nucleotides are TGTGCCAGCAGCTGGGACAGGTTCTCTGGAAACACCATATATTTT. Full variable domain (remainder filled in from reference TRBV7-2 and TRBJ1-3): GAGVSQSPSNKVTEKGKDVELRCDPISGHTALYWYRQSLGQGLEFLIYFQGNSAPDKSGLPSDRFSAERTGGSVSTLTIQRTQQEDSAVYLCASSWDRFSGNTIYFGEGSWLTVV.

The chain couples TRBV11-2 to TRBJ1-1, with D maybe TRBD1 (5 bases). Germline assignment: CDR1 SGHAT and CDR2 FQNNGV. The CDR3 extends over 14 amino acids. V dropped 2 bases and J dropped 4 bases, with 11 bases sitting between them. CDR3 sequence: CASSLQGRGTEAFF. Written as DNA, the CDR3 is TGTGCCAGCAGCTTACAGGGTCGGGGCACTGAAGCTTTCTTT.

This clone was found a few times. The V call is TRBV5-3, the J call TRBJ1-4, with TRBD1 matching 7 bases. TRBV5-3 is annotated as an ORF whose role is uncertain. The J segment lost 7 bases and the V segment lost 4 bases, leaving 10 bases of the junction unmatched. The CDR3 has 15 residues. The CDR3 region has the DNA TGTGCCAGAAGCATAGCACAGGGGCAGTTTGAAAAACTGTTTTTT. Translation gives CARSIAQGQFEKLFF.

The chain links TRBV28 to TRBJ1-1; 11 positions agree with TRBD1. V was pared by 3 bases and J by 5 bases, with 2 bases of the junction left unmatched. Germline-derived CDR1 and CDR2 are MDHEN and SYDVKM. CDR3 size: 14 residues. CDR3 DNA sequence: TGTGCCAGCAGTTTGGGACAGGGGGGGACTGAAGCTTTCTTT. Its translation is CASSLGQGGTEAFF.

The gene calls are TRBV30 and TRBJ1-2; TRBD1 agrees at 10 bases. Germline V lookup: CDR1 GTSNPN, CDR2 SVGIG (reference sequence). The CDR3 consists of 15 residues. V lost 0 bases to trimming and J lost 4 bases; unmatched junction nucleotides: 5. The DNA for the CDR3 is TGTGCCTGGAGTGTACCGACAGGGGGCAGCTATGGCTACACCTTC. Encoded protein: CAWSVPTGGSYGYTF.

This chain joins TRBV11-3 and TRBJ2-5; unclear D gene. From germline, CDR1 is SGHNT and CDR2 YENEEA. V lost 5 bases, J lost 2 bases, and 15 bases lay in between. The CDR3 sequence is 15 residues long. Here the CDR3 DNA reads TGTGCCAGCAGCCCCCGTGGCTTCCGGCAAGAGACCCAGTACTTC. Its translation: CASSPRGFRQETQYF.

The chain carries TRBV10-3 and TRBJ1-2; TRBD1 agrees at 8 bases. Per germline, CDR1 ENHRY and CDR2 SYGVKD. Trimming cost V 4 bases and J 8 bases; bases outside gene matches: 6. This CDR3 is built from 13 residues. The DNA of the CDR3 is TGTGCCATCAGTGTCGGACAGGGCGAGGGCTACACCTTC. Its protein product is CAISVGQGEGYTF.

The gene calls are TRBV18 and TRBJ2-1, with 9 bases aligning to TRBD1. The J segment lost 8 bases and the V segment lost 4 bases, leaving 9 bases of the junction unmatched. The germline V gene encodes CDR1 KGHSH and CDR2 LQKENI. CDR3 size: 15 residues. CDR3 loop: CASSQGQGGVDEQFF. The CDR3 nucleotides read TGTGCCAGCTCACAGGGACAGGGAGGTGTCGATGAGCAGTTCTTC.

The rearrangement links TRBV27 to TRBJ2-3; maybe TRBD2 (5 bases). Germline CDR1 reads MNHEY; CDR2 reads SMNVEV (reference sequence). V was cut by 2 bases and J by 4 bases, with 16 bases left in between. The CDR3 has 16 residues. The CDR3: CASSLGLLNGADTQYF. The DNA for the CDR3 is TGTGCCAGCAGTTTAGGACTGCTGAATGGGGCAGATACGCAGTATTTT.

The chain combines TRBV18 with TRBJ2-7; D gene unclear. V was shortened by 3 bases and J by 1 base, with 7 bases between the two germline ends. Germline V gene lookup returns CDR1 KGHSH and CDR2 LQKENI. This CDR3 spans 13 amino acids. The CDR3, as DNA: TGTGCCAGCTCACCCACATCATCCTACGAGCAGTACTTC. Protein sequence: CASSPTSSYEQYF.

The chain is built from TRBV12-3 or TRBV12-4 and TRBJ2-4; possibly TRBD1 for D (6 bases). The CDR3 has 11 amino acids. Trimming removed 6 bases at V and 13 bases at J, with 13 bases between. The chain's CDR3 is CASSRGQPQYF. CDR3 coding DNA: TGTGCCAGCAGCCGAGGACAGCCCCAGTACTTC.